The present T cell receptor (beta chain) was sequenced within a study of post-analysis software for immune sequencing data. Germline CDR1 reads SEHNR; CDR2 reads FQNEAQ (reference sequence). J was trimmed by 3 bases and V by 4 bases; bases with no gene match: 4. The CDR3 length is 16 residues. This clonotype was counted between two and nine times. What it binds is unknown. Study-wide findings and caveats: Four to six TRBV segments appeared more often in patients than in controls, and TRBV5-6, TRBV5-1 and TRBV20-1 were among these.

cDNA libraries of TCR beta carried unique molecular identifiers. TCRdb passed the PCR reads through MiXCR, listing each CDR3 protein once. Of more than 450,000 distinct CDR3 sequences in the sample, 30% to 40% were seen once. The sample comprised blood. The TCR originated in a girl younger than 18 with multiple sclerosis. The chain links TRBV7-9 to TRBJ2-6; 9 positions agree with TRBD1. The CDR3 bases are TGTGCCAGCAGCTACGGGACAGGGCGTGGGGCCAACGTCCTGACTTTC. Translating it yields CASSYGTGRGANVLTF.